Following are 32 T cell receptor beta chains from one sample sequenced in a study of T cell responses to AZD1222 COVID-19 vaccine. Some clones are missing from TCRdb's copy, which holds only in-frame ones; the method was immunoSEQ multiplex PCR. The sample shows just under 150,000 clones, roughly 88% of them seen only once. Sequences were derived from peripheral blood, sampled 28 days after the second dose of the MenACWY control vaccine. Source of these receptors: an adult who received the MenACWY meningococcal vaccine as a control.

The chain recombines TRBV11-2 with TRBJ2-1; TRBD2 agrees at 11 bases. With 4 bases clipped from V and 10 bases from J, the junction kept 9 bases outside the gene matches. The CDR3 sequence is 15 residues long. The germline V gene has CDR1 SGHAT and CDR2 FQNNGV. The CDR3 spells CASSSLLAGGWEQFF. The CDR3 nucleotides read TGTGCCAGCAGCTCCCTTCTAGCGGGGGGTTGGGAGCAGTTCTTC.

This clone was counted once. The J gene is TRBJ2-6, the V gene TRBV6-2 or TRBV6-3; D call uncertain. This CDR3 has 17 amino acids. Germline CDR1 reads MNHEY; CDR2 reads SVGEGT. V gave up 4 bases and J gave up 4 bases, with 17 bases separating them. CDR3 in DNA: TGTGCCAGCAGTTCTGACCGTTCTTTGTGGGGGGCCAACGTCCTGACTTTC. This encodes CASSSDRSLWGANVLTF.

This clone was found once. The chain employs TRBV9 and TRBJ1-3, with D possibly matching TRBD1 (5 bases). V lost 0 bases and J lost 0, with 7 bases in between. CDR1 SGDLS and CDR2 YYNGEE come from the germline V gene. This CDR3 has 15 amino acids. CDR3 sequence (DNA): TGTGCCAGCAGCGTAGGCGGGGGCTCTGGAAACACCATATATTTT. This translates into CASSVGGGSGNTIYF.

This chain uses TRBV10-3 with TRBJ1-5; possibly TRBD1 for D (6 bases). This CDR3 has 17 amino acids. With 3 bases removed from V and 1 base from J, the gap between germline ends came to 16 bases. CDR1 is ENHRY and CDR2 is SYGVKD in the germline V gene. The DNA for the CDR3 is TGTGCCATCAGTGATAGGGGGGCCGGCCTGAGCAATCAGCCCCAGCATTTT. Encoded protein: CAISDRGAGLSNQPQHF.

The V and J genes are TRBV13 and TRBJ1-1, with D possibly TRBD1 on 6 matching bases. Germline loops: CDR1 PRHDT, CDR2 FYEKMQ (reference sequence). This CDR3 has 14 amino acids. Trimming took 5 bases from V and 1 from J, leaving 11 bases between them. Here the CDR3 DNA reads TGTGCCAGCAGCCGTCCGACAGGGAACACTGAAGCTTTCTTT. It is translated as CASSRPTGNTEAFF. The full variable domain, with the rest looked up from reference TRBV13 and TRBJ1-1, is AAGVIQSPRHLIKEKRETATLKCYPIPRHDTVYWYQQGPGQDPQFLISFYEKMQSDKGSIPDRFSAQQFSDYHSELNMSSLELGDSALYFCASSRPTGNTEAFFGQGTRLTVV.

The rearrangement links TRBV19 to TRBJ2-1; 13 bases match TRBD2. The V segment lost 6 bases and the J segment 0 bases; nucleotides outside the gene matches: 8. CDR3 length equals 18 residues. The germline V gene has CDR1 LNHDA and CDR2 SQIVND (reference sequence). CDR3 sequence: CASSAGTSGAHSYNEQFF. In DNA form, the CDR3 reads TGTGCCAGTAGCGCCGGGACTAGCGGGGCCCACTCCTACAATGAGCAGTTCTTC.

The chain has TRBV4-2 and TRBJ2-7, with a weak D call TRBD1 (5 bases). Germline lookup yields CDR1 LGHNA and CDR2 YNFKEQ. V lost 6 bases to trimming and J lost 2 bases, with 11 bases between them. This CDR3 region has 13 residues. The CDR3 reads CASRQTETYEQYF. The CDR3 nucleotides read TGTGCCAGCAGACAGACAGAGACCTACGAGCAGTACTTC.

This clone was recorded only once. This same CDR3 is encoded by further DNA sequences in the sample. The V gene is TRBV7-8, the J gene TRBJ1-1; D remains unclear. This CDR3 is 12 amino acids long. Germline CDR1 SGHVS, CDR2 FQNEAQ. V was pared by 1 base and J by 8 bases, with 8 bases between. The chain's CDR3 is CASSLVRAEAFF. CDR3 in DNA: TGTGCCAGCAGCTTAGTCCGGGCCGAAGCTTTCTTT.

This chain joins TRBV27 and TRBJ1-1; D unclear. V was cut by 0 bases and J by 7 bases, with 15 bases left in between. CDR3 size: 15 residues. Germline CDR1 and CDR2: MNHEY and SMNVEV (reference sequence). The DNA of the CDR3 is TGTGCCAGCAGTTTATCGGAGGGTTTGGAGGATGAAGCTTTCTTT. This sequence encodes CASSLSEGLEDEAFF.

The rearrangement links TRBV4-3 to TRBJ2-6; D not certain. The CDR3 has 16 residues. The V and J ends lost 1 base and 2 bases respectively, with 9 bases between them. Germline V gene sequence: CDR1 LGHNA, CDR2 YSLEER. CDR3 amino acids: CASSQAGQAGANVLTF. CDR3 in DNA: TGCGCCAGCAGCCAAGCTGGCCAGGCTGGGGCCAACGTCCTGACTTTC.

This clone showed up just once. CDR3 DNA sequence: TGCGCCAGCAGCCAGGACGGATTCTACGAGCAGTACTTC. Translation: CASSQDGFYEQYF. The chain couples TRBV4-1 to TRBJ2-7, with unresolved D. CDR1 and CDR2 from the germline V gene are MGHRA and YSYEKL. The CDR3 has 13 residues. Trimming stripped 3 bases from V and 3 bases from J, with 9 bases between.

The chain has TRBV6-2 or TRBV6-3 and TRBJ1-1, with 8 nucleotides matching TRBD1. The J segment lost 10 bases and the V segment lost 0 bases, leaving 1 base of the junction unmatched. The CDR3 sequence is 12 residues long. Per the germline V gene, CDR1 is MNHEY and CDR2 is SVGEGT. The CDR3: CASSYSDRGAFF. The CDR3 DNA sequence: TGTGCCAGCAGTTACTCCGACAGGGGAGCTTTCTTT.

The CDR3 region is CASSSRSSGANVLTF. The CDR3 DNA reads TGTGCCAGCAGTTCCCGGAGCTCTGGGGCCAACGTCCTGACTTTC. The chain couples TRBV4-2 to TRBJ2-6; no firm D call. V lost 6 bases, J lost 0 bases, and 9 bases lay in between. The V gene's germline CDR1 is LGHNA and CDR2 YNFKEQ. This CDR3 contains 15 residues.

The gene calls are TRBV7-2 and TRBJ2-3; 10 positions match TRBD2. Trimming cost V 6 bases and J 10 bases; bases outside gene matches: 13. Per the germline V gene, CDR1 is SGHTA and CDR2 is FQGNSA. The CDR3 length is 15 residues. The CDR3 loop reads CASSLLAGVRTAQYF. For the CDR3, the DNA is TGTGCCAGCAGTCTGCTAGCGGGAGTCCGGACTGCGCAGTATTTT. The full variable domain, in which reference TRBV7-2 and TRBJ2-3 provide the parts outside the CDR3, is GAGVSQSPSNKVTEKGKDVELRCDPISGHTALYWYRQSLGQGLEFLIYFQGNSAPDKSGLPSDRFSAERTGGSVSTLTIQRTQQEDSAVYLCASSLLAGVRTAQYFGPGTRLTVL.

CDR3 nucleotides: TGTGCCAGCAGCACCCTGGGGGAGAGCACAGATACGCAGTATTTT. It is translated as CASSTLGESTDTQYF. The gene calls are TRBV7-6 and TRBJ2-3; D may correspond to TRBD1 or TRBD2 (5 bases each). Trimming removed 5 bases from V and 0 bases from J, with 12 bases in between. Germline V lookup: CDR1 SGHVS, CDR2 FNYEAQ. There are 15 residues in the CDR3.

This clone has a handful of counts. V usage is TRBV29-1 and J usage is TRBJ2-2; D unresolved. This CDR3 comprises 14 residues. Trimming shortened V by 5 bases and J by 0 bases, and 10 bases separated the two germline ends. CDR1 is SQVTM, CDR2 ANQGSEA, per germline. CDR3 DNA sequence: TGCAGCGTTTCTGAGACATCGAACACCGGGGAGCTGTTTTTT. Translating it yields CSVSETSNTGELFF.

The chain combines TRBV9 with TRBJ2-2; D could derive from TRBD1 or TRBD2 (5 bases each). Germline V lookup: CDR1 SGDLS, CDR2 YYNGEE. The CDR3 contains 15 residues. Deletions cut 3 bases from V and 3 bases from J, with 12 bases between. This CDR3 reads CASSARGTDTGELFF. The CDR3 DNA reads as TGTGCCAGCAGCGCGAGAGGGACGGACACCGGGGAGCTGTTTTTT.

The V gene is TRBV5-4, the J gene TRBJ2-3; 7 bases map to TRBD2. V was pared by 4 bases and J by 0 bases, with 8 bases of the junction left unmatched. Germline loops: CDR1 SGHNT, CDR2 YYREEE (reference sequence). This CDR3 is 16 amino acids long. Here the CDR3 reads CASSLGGGGSTDTQYF. CDR3 in DNA: TGTGCCAGCAGCCTCGGCGGCGGGGGAAGCACAGATACGCAGTATTTT.

The CDR3 region is CASSQVGSRGEAFF. The CDR3 bases are TGTGCCAGCAGCCAAGTAGGTTCCAGGGGTGAAGCTTTCTTT. This chain joins TRBV4-2 and TRBJ1-1; TRBD1 is a possible D gene (6 bases). CDR1 and CDR2 from the germline V gene are LGHNA and YNFKEQ. The CDR3 sequence is 14 residues long. Trimming removed 1 base at V and 7 bases at J, with 13 bases between.

The V and J genes are TRBV23-1 and TRBJ2-3, with TRBD2 matching over 12 bases. TRBV23-1 counts as an open reading frame of uncertain function. The length of the CDR3 is 15 residues. Losses at the gene ends were 11 bases for V and 6 bases for J; bases not matched to a gene: 12. The CDR3 spells CAPSSGRAGGDTQYF. CDR3 nucleotides: TGCGCCCCCTCTAGCGGGAGGGCCGGTGGTGATACGCAGTATTTT.

The chain employs TRBV5-4 and TRBJ2-1; D possibly corresponds to TRBD2 (6 bases). V lost 4 bases and J 4 bases, leaving 18 bases between the germline ends. Germline assignment: CDR1 SGHNT and CDR2 YYREEE (reference sequence). This CDR3 is 16 amino acids long. The CDR3 coding sequence is TGTGCCAGCAGCGCCCTGGCCGCGGGAAAGTACAATGAGCAGTTCTTC. Its protein is CASSALAAGKYNEQFF.

This rearrangement joins TRBV7-9 to TRBJ2-7; 8 nucleotides match TRBD1. V lost 5 bases, J lost 7 bases, and 10 bases stayed unmatched. This CDR3 contains 14 residues. The germline CDR1 and CDR2 sequences are SEHNR and FQNEAQ (reference sequence). CDR3 residues: CASSLAQGAGEQYF. The CDR3 nucleotides read TGTGCCAGCAGCCTTGCCCAGGGGGCGGGGGAGCAGTACTTC.

This chain connects TRBV19 to TRBJ2-7; tentatively, D is TRBD2 (6 bases). CDR1 and CDR2 (germline): LNHDA, SQIVND (reference sequence). The CDR3 spans 13 residues. Between the trimmed V and J ends, which lost 4 bases and 0 bases, there was a span of 7 bases. CDR3 loop: CASSTGLSYEQYF. As DNA, the CDR3 is TGTGCCAGTAGTACGGGACTCTCCTACGAGCAGTACTTC.

The V call is TRBV27, the J call TRBJ2-5; TRBD2 matches at 14 bases. V gave up 5 bases and J gave up 4 bases; unmatched junction bases: 6. Germline V gives CDR1 MNHEY, CDR2 SMNVEV (reference sequence). The CDR3 sequence is 16 residues long. The CDR3 spells CASSPGTSGRGETQYF. The DNA for the CDR3 is TGTGCCAGCAGTCCCGGGACTAGCGGGAGAGGAGAGACCCAGTACTTC.

The CDR3 region has the DNA TGTGCCAGCAGCCGGAATACCTACAGAGGGGCTAATGAAAAACTGTTTTTT. The encoded protein is CASSRNTYRGANEKLFF. The rearrangement joins TRBV5-6 to TRBJ1-4, with D possibly being TRBD1 (5 bases). V lost 4 bases to trimming and J lost 3 bases, with 19 bases between them. The CDR3 runs 17 residues. Germline assignment: CDR1 SGHDT and CDR2 YYEEEE.

V gene TRBV28 combines with J gene TRBJ1-2; D remains ambiguous. Germline V gene lookup returns CDR1 MDHEN and CDR2 SYDVKM. CDR3 length: 11 amino acids. V was cut by 3 bases and J by 4 bases, with 3 bases left in between. CDR3 in amino acids: CASSFPYGYTF. The CDR3 DNA reads TGTGCCAGCAGTTTTCCCTATGGCTACACCTTC.

This chain uses TRBV5-4 with TRBJ1-1, with unresolved D. Trimming took off 0 bases at V and 1 base at J, with 7 bases between the two ends. CDR3 size: 14 residues. Germline V gene data show CDR1 as SGHNT and CDR2 as YYREEE (reference sequence). CDR3 sequence reads: CASSLDRSNTEAFF. For the CDR3, the DNA is TGTGCCAGCAGCTTGGATCGATCGAACACTGAAGCTTTCTTT.

The rearrangement uses TRBV18 and TRBJ2-2; D is perhaps TRBD2 (6 bases). The CDR3 is made up of 16 amino acids. Germline CDR1 reads KGHSH; CDR2 reads LQKENI. The V and J ends lost 0 bases and 3 bases respectively, with 11 bases between them. CDR3 in DNA: TGTGCCAGCTCACCACCGGCGGGGCGCCACACCGGGGAGCTGTTTTTT. Translation: CASSPPAGRHTGELFF.

The CDR3 region is CASSGRGFKTDTQYF. The CDR3 nucleotides are TGTGCCAGCAGTGGTCGAGGGTTTAAGACAGATACGCAGTATTTT. The gene calls are TRBV6-2 or TRBV6-3 and TRBJ2-3, with TRBD2 as a possible D gene (5 bases). The CDR3 contains 15 residues. Germline V gene lookup returns CDR1 MNHEY and CDR2 SVGEGT. Deletions cut 5 bases from V and 3 bases from J, with 15 bases between.

V usage is TRBV5-6 and J usage is TRBJ1-4; 11 bases align to TRBD1. In germline, CDR1 is SGHDT, CDR2 YYEEEE. This CDR3 is built from 19 residues. The trim removed 3 bases at V and 0 bases at J, leaving 10 bases unmatched. The CDR3 DNA reads TGTGCCAGCAGCTCCGTTGGGACAGGGGGAGATCCAACTAATGAAAAACTGTTTTTT. Amino acids: CASSSVGTGGDPTNEKLFF.

In its sample, this clone was seen a few times. The rearrangement joins TRBV19 to TRBJ2-5, with D perhaps matching TRBD2 (7 bases). The V end was cut by 5 bases, the J end by 5 bases, with 18 bases between. The CDR3 consists of 15 residues. Germline CDR1 and CDR2: LNHDA and SQIVND (reference sequence). The CDR3 DNA sequence: TGTGCCAGTAGTCCGGGCGGGGGCCGAGGGGAGACCCAGTACTTC. It specifies CASSPGGGRGETQYF.

The gene calls are TRBV2 and TRBJ1-1, with D possibly matching TRBD1 (5 bases). The germline V and J ends were trimmed by 2 bases and 5 bases, with 12 bases remaining between them. This CDR3 is 14 amino acids long. CDR1 SNHLY and CDR2 FYNNEI come from the germline V gene. CDR3 sequence reads: CASSERGGRTEAFF. The CDR3 DNA is TGTGCCAGCAGTGAACGCGGGGGTAGGACTGAAGCTTTCTTT.